The 6 T cell receptor beta chains reported below all come from one sample, sequenced in a study of OX40 agonist ivuxolimab in advanced cancers. Repertoires were generated with immunoSEQ multiplex PCR, while TCRdb's copy carries only in-frame clones and drops some. The sample consists of about 79,000 clones, about 90% of them appearing once. This sample comprised CD4+ or CD8+ T cells sorted from blood, obtained in a trial of the OX40 agonist ivuxolimab. Receptors originate from an adult with an advanced solid tumor such as melanoma, head and neck, liver or kidney cancer.

The chain joins TRBV5-1 to TRBJ2-7, with 7 bases fitting TRBD2. This CDR3 comprises 15 residues. Germline CDR1 reads SGHRS; CDR2 reads YFSETQ. Unmatched junction bases numbered 6, after V lost 3 bases and J lost 0 bases. CDR3: CASSSGGGNSYEQYF. CDR3 bases: TGCGCCAGCAGCTCGGGGGGAGGTAACTCCTACGAGCAGTACTTC.

The gene calls are TRBV5-1 and TRBJ2-1, with 14 bases that match TRBD2. Germline lookup yields CDR1 SGHRS and CDR2 YFSETQ. Trimming cost V 3 bases and J 15 bases; bases outside gene matches: 17. The CDR3 runs 17 residues. CDR3 amino acids: CASSSAQGTSGSRGLFF. The CDR3 DNA follows: TGCGCCAGCAGCTCCGCCCAGGGGACTAGCGGGAGCCGCGGGCTGTTCTTC.

The chain carries TRBV2 and TRBJ2-1, with 9 bases lining up with TRBD2. Germline V gene data show CDR1 as SNHLY and CDR2 as FYNNEI. The CDR3 has 18 amino acids. V trimming: 4 bases; J trimming: 0 bases; junction bases outside the gene matches: 10. CDR3 sequence: CASSGKGISGSSYNEQFF. CDR3 sequence (DNA): TGTGCCAGCAGTGGAAAGGGGATTAGCGGGAGCTCCTACAATGAGCAGTTCTTC.

CDR3 in amino acids: CASSLFALTYEQYF. CDR3 in DNA: TGTGCCAGCAGCTTATTTGCATTAACCTACGAGCAGTACTTC. This chain joins TRBV11-2 and TRBJ2-7; D is uncertain. The CDR3 is made up of 14 amino acids. V lost 2 bases and J lost 2, with 10 bases in between. The V gene's germline CDR1 is SGHAT and CDR2 FQNNGV.

The rearrangement joins TRBV6-6 to TRBJ2-7, with TRBD1 identical over 7 bases. Per the germline V gene, CDR1 is MNHNY and CDR2 is SVGAGI (reference sequence). With 7 bases clipped from V and 0 bases from J, the junction kept 6 bases outside the gene matches. CDR3 length: 14 amino acids. CDR3 amino acids: CASKRDRASYEQYF. CDR3 nucleotides: TGTGCCAGCAAGAGAGACAGGGCCTCCTACGAGCAGTACTTC.

This rearrangement joins TRBV19 to TRBJ1-2; 9 bases match TRBD1. The germline CDR1 and CDR2 sequences are LNHDA and SQIVND (reference sequence). The ends lost 8 bases at V and 2 bases at J; junction bases unmatched: 9. The CDR3 is 15 residues long. The CDR3 bases are TGTGCCAGTGGCCAAAGGACAGGGGCAAACTATGGCTACACCTTC. Translating it yields CASGQRTGANYGYTF. The full variable domain, its missing parts supplied by reference TRBV19 and TRBJ1-2, is DGGITQSPKYLFRKEGQNVTLSCEQNLNHDAMYWYRQDPGQGLRLIYYSQIVNDFQKGDIAEGYSVSREKKESFPLTVTSAQKNPTAFYLCASGQRTGANYGYTFGSGTRLTVV.